The 2 T cell receptor beta chains given below trace back to one sample, sequenced in a study of blood T cell repertoires in COVID-19. Here immunoSEQ multiplex PCR was the method, and the copy in TCRdb shows in-frame clones only, minus some. The table shows 230,000 or so clones, with approximately 84% occurring only once. What was sequenced was peripheral blood. These receptors were collected from a man aged 40-50 years with active or convalescent COVID-19.

V gene TRBV2 combines with J gene TRBJ2-5, with a weak D call TRBD2 (6 bases). V lost 4 bases, J lost 5 bases, and 11 bases lay in between. Germline V CDR1 and CDR2: SNHLY, FYNNEI. The CDR3 sequence is 13 residues long. The CDR3 DNA sequence: TGTGCCAGCAGTGGGGGAGGTGGGGAGACCCAGTACTTC. Its translation is CASSGGGGETQYF.

V gene TRBV5-1 combines with J gene TRBJ2-1; 8 nucleotides align to TRBD2. Germline V gene lookup returns CDR1 SGHRS and CDR2 YFSETQ. Germline trimming cut 2 bases from V and 1 base from J; bases unmatched to any gene: 11. This CDR3 contains 18 residues. The CDR3 is CASSFTGGALGSYNEQFF. In DNA form, the CDR3 reads TGCGCCAGCAGCTTCACCGGGGGGGCCCTTGGTTCCTACAATGAGCAGTTCTTC.